This TCR beta chain was captured by sequencing in a study of CD8 T cells in ankylosing spondylitis (dated by TCRdb to about 2017). Context from the whole study: T cell receptor beta repertoires were profiled in healthy donors and ankylosing spondylitis patients so that disease-linked TCR variants could be found. The full study cohort was made up of about two dozen ankylosing spondylitis patients and around 100 healthy donors. Peripheral blood samples were taken, and synovial fluid was additionally collected from ankylosing spondylitis patients. What the research found in general, with its limitations: In peripheral blood, the disease-linked clones were found at relatively low frequencies and had a CD8+ phenotype. Blood from ankylosing spondylitis patients appeared to be characterized by a TCR beta motif composed of 7 to 9 highly homologous amino acid variants. Some motif variants were previously reported in synovial fluid and blood of reactive arthritis patients, suggesting common disease-initiation mechanisms. The disease-linked clones were reported as significantly enriched in matched synovial fluid samples from ankylosing spondylitis patients.

The reads were generated on an Illumina HiSeq 2500. TCR beta libraries were prepared by quantitative 5'-RACE with molecular barcodes. The original pipeline was this. A new computational method, built on a probabilistic model of VDJ rearrangement, was used to identify disease-linked TCR variants. TCRdb cleaned the public reads at Q25 with fastp, built clones with MiXCR and kept in-frame beta chains. Merged by CDR3 protein, the rows form single entries marked with the most common genes and DNA. These V and J calls rely on TCRdb rather than the paper's analysis. This sample lists approximately 300,000 distinct CDR3 sequences; roughly 8% were detected once. The ten largest account for just over 14% of the sample. This clonotype was found many times. Its antigen is unknown. No base-level quality is on record; no much larger clone is a single base apart. V and J lose 5 bases and 2 bases, and a span of 13 bases separates them. CDR1 SGHTA and CDR2 FQGTGA were looked up in the germline V gene. Taken from cysteine to phenylalanine, the CDR3 has 14 residues. CDR3 DNA is the only sequence kept; it has 42 bases, read in frame from the first base.

This sequence was found in a male donor with ankylosing spondylitis. The receptor chain draws on TRBV7-3 and TRBJ2-7; the D segment is perhaps TRBD1 or TRBD2, each sharing 5 matched bases. Sample: blood, either unsorted or a sorted T cell fraction (not recorded which). CDR3 loop: CASSLGDRPYEQYF. The nucleotide sequence is TGTGCCAGCAGCCTCGGGGACCGACCCTACGAGCAGTACTTC.